The rows below give T cell receptor beta chains drawn from one sample of a study of T cells in Graves' hyperthyroidism and ophthalmopathy. One entry per CDR3 protein, called by TCRdb with MiXCR from the multiplex PCR reads. The sample consists of fewer than 250,000 distinct CDR3 sequences, more than 20% of them appearing once. Material: blood. The receptors derive from a woman in her 40s with Graves' ophthalmopathy. CDR3s include the opening cysteine and the closing phenylalanine or tryptophan. The order of the fields is D gene, V gene, clone size, J gene, CDR3 protein, CDR3 DNA. A D gene is named only where the DNA matches it firmly. Clone size is not always given. Where it is, it says once, few, many or a class for expanded clones.

D: TRBD1; V: TRBV6-1; size: NA; J: TRBJ2-7; CDR3: CASRTSGQGEDEQYF; DNA: TGTGCCAGCAGAACATCGGGACAGGGGGAGGACGAGCAGTACTTC
D: NA; V: TRBV9; size: many; J: TRBJ1-1; CDR3: CASSVDWNTEAFF; DNA: TGTGCCAGCAGCGTAGATTGGAACACTGAAGCTTTCTTT
D: TRBD1; V: TRBV28; size: NA; J: TRBJ1-5; CDR3: CASGQGAMSNQPQHF; DNA: TGTGCCAGCGGACAGGGGGCGATGAGCAATCAGCCCCAGCATTTT
D: NA; V: TRBV6-1; size: NA; J: TRBJ2-7; CDR3: CASCLVQVGNEQYF; DNA: TGTGCCAGCTGCCTCGTACAGGTGGGGAACGAGCAGTACTTC
D: NA; V: TRBV7-2; size: NA; J: TRBJ2-5; CDR3: CASSKEGIETQYF; DNA: TGTGCCAGCAGCAAGGAAGGGATAGAGACCCAGTACTTC
D: NA; V: TRBV30; size: many; J: TRBJ1-5; CDR3: CAWRAGDANQPQHF; DNA: TGTGCCTGGAGAGCAGGGGATGCCAATCAGCCCCAGCATTTT
D: NA; V: TRBV7-2; size: NA; J: TRBJ1-2; CDR3: CASSFDSKSYGYTF; DNA: TGTGCCAGCAGCTTCGACAGCAAGTCCTATGGCTACACCTTC
D: NA; V: TRBV10-3; size: many; J: TRBJ2-7; CDR3: CAISEQREMGEQYF; DNA: TGTGCCATCAGTGAACAACGGGAGATGGGCGAGCAGTACTTC
D: NA; V: TRBV4-2; size: many; J: TRBJ1-3; CDR3: CASSQAAGASGNTIYF; DNA: TGTGCCAGCAGCCAAGCGGCAGGGGCGAGTGGAAACACCATATATTTT
D: NA; V: TRBV6-5; size: many; J: TRBJ2-2; CDR3: CASSWAGAITGELFF; DNA: TGTGCCAGCAGTTGGGCCGGGGCGATCACCGGGGAGCTGTTTTTT
D: NA; V: TRBV11-3; size: many; J: TRBJ2-2; CDR3: CASSFGGAGELFF; DNA: TGTGCCAGCAGCTTTGGGGGTGCCGGGGAGCTGTTTTTT
D: NA; V: TRBV20-1; size: NA; J: TRBJ2-5; CDR3: CSARATVMGETQYF; DNA: TGCAGTGCTAGGGCCACAGTAATGGGGGAGACCCAGTACTTC
D: NA; V: TRBV20-1; size: many; J: TRBJ1-1; CDR3: CSASVSGSYGTEAFF; DNA: TGCAGTGCTAGTGTAAGTGGTTCCTATGGCACTGAAGCTTTCTTT
D: NA; V: TRBV2; size: NA; J: TRBJ2-5; CDR3: CASTLGVGGQENQYF; DNA: TGTGCCAGCACCCTAGGGGTAGGGGGTCAAGAGAACCAGTACTTC
D: TRBD1; V: TRBV5-1; size: many; J: TRBJ1-1; CDR3: CASSQGQGIMNTEAFF; DNA: TGCGCCAGCAGCCAGGGACAGGGGATCATGAACACTGAAGCTTTCTTT
D: NA; V: TRBV6-5; size: many; J: TRBJ2-7; CDR3: CASSYLQGNYEQYF; DNA: TGTGCCAGCAGTTACTTACAAGGGAACTACGAGCAGTACTTC
D: TRBD1; V: TRBV28; size: many; J: TRBJ1-2; CDR3: CASSPAARDSDYGYTF; DNA: TGTGCCAGCAGTCCCGCGGCACGGGACAGCGACTATGGCTACACCTTC
D: TRBD2; V: TRBV20-1; size: many; J: TRBJ2-4; CDR3: CSASGRAKNIQYF; DNA: TGCAGTGCTAGCGGGAGGGCCAAAAACATTCAGTACTTC
D: NA; V: TRBV25-1; size: NA; J: TRBJ2-2; CDR3: CASHEEGYNGELFF; DNA: TGTGCCAGCCACGAGGAAGGGTATAACGGGGAGCTGTTTTTT
D: TRBD1; V: TRBV6-2/TRBV6-3; size: NA; J: TRBJ1-1; CDR3: CASSYLGDRTLSNTEAFF; DNA: TGTGCCAGCAGTTACCTTGGGGACAGGACCTTATCGAACACTGAAGCTTTCTTT
D: NA; V: TRBV7-2; size: NA; J: TRBJ2-5; CDR3: CASSLAGGKLETQYF; DNA: TGTGCCAGCAGCTTAGCGGGGGGCAAGTTGGAGACCCAGTACTTC
D: NA; V: TRBV12-3/TRBV12-4; size: many; J: TRBJ2-5; CDR3: CASRKGFDQETQYF; DNA: TGTGCCAGCAGAAAGGGATTCGACCAAGAGACCCAGTACTTC
D: NA; V: TRBV12-3/TRBV12-4; size: many; J: TRBJ2-2; CDR3: CASSPELNTGELFF; DNA: TGTGCCAGCAGTCCGGAATTAAACACCGGGGAGCTGTTTTTT
D: TRBD1; V: TRBV5-1; size: many; J: TRBJ1-5; CDR3: CASSLGTGGVYSNQPQHF; DNA: TGCGCCAGCAGCTTGGGGACAGGGGGGGTTTATAGCAATCAGCCCCAGCATTTT
D: NA; V: TRBV7-9; size: many; J: TRBJ2-7; CDR3: CASSLHPYEQYF; DNA: TGTGCCAGCAGCCTACACCCCTACGAGCAGTACTTC
D: NA; V: TRBV13; size: many; J: TRBJ2-7; CDR3: CASSSTSSPYEQYF; DNA: TGTGCCAGCAGCTCGACCAGTTCACCCTACGAGCAGTACTTC
D: TRBD1; V: TRBV28; size: few; J: TRBJ2-5; CDR3: CATQTGTVETQYF; DNA: TGTGCCACTCAAACCGGGACAGTCGAGACCCAGTACTTC
D: NA; V: TRBV28; size: many; J: TRBJ1-6; CDR3: CASISGNSPLHF; DNA: TGTGCCAGCATCAGTGGAAATTCACCCCTCCACTTT
D: NA; V: TRBV9; size: many; J: TRBJ1-3; CDR3: CASSVDPVSGNTIYF; DNA: TGTGCCAGCAGCGTAGACCCTGTCTCTGGAAACACCATATATTTT
D: NA; V: TRBV5-1; size: NA; J: TRBJ1-1; CDR3: CASSPVVRGTEAFF; DNA: TGCGCCAGCAGCCCGGTGGTCAGGGGCACTGAAGCTTTCTTT
D: TRBD2; V: TRBV7-3; size: many; J: TRBJ2-2; CDR3: CASSPKTSGGNTGELFF; DNA: TGTGCCAGCAGCCCGAAGACTAGCGGGGGAAACACCGGGGAGCTGTTTTTT
D: NA; V: TRBV4-1; size: many; J: TRBJ1-3; CDR3: CATQGSGNTIYF; DNA: TGCGCCACACAGGGTTCTGGAAACACCATATATTTT
D: NA; V: TRBV7-6; size: NA; J: TRBJ2-7; CDR3: CASSYQGSEQYF; DNA: TGTGCCAGCAGCTACCAGGGTTCCGAGCAGTACTTC
D: TRBD1; V: TRBV11-2; size: many; J: TRBJ1-2; CDR3: CASSLSRGQMNGYTF; DNA: TGTGCCAGCAGCTTAAGTAGGGGGCAGATGAATGGCTACACCTTC
D: NA; V: TRBV4-2; size: many; J: TRBJ2-2; CDR3: CASSQGDTGSGELFF; DNA: TGTGCCAGCAGCCAAGGTGATACAGGGTCCGGGGAGCTGTTTTTT
D: TRBD1; V: TRBV4-1; size: many; J: TRBJ2-7; CDR3: CASSPGTEYYEQYF; DNA: TGCGCCAGCAGCCCCGGGACAGAGTACTACGAGCAGTACTTC
D: TRBD2; V: TRBV29-1; size: many; J: TRBJ2-2; CDR3: CSVRTSGTNTGELFF; DNA: TGCAGCGTTAGAACTAGCGGGACAAACACCGGGGAGCTGTTTTTT
D: TRBD2; V: TRBV12-3/TRBV12-4; size: many; J: TRBJ2-2; CDR3: CASTFTSVWVTGELFF; DNA: TGTGCCAGCACCTTCACTAGCGTATGGGTCACCGGGGAGCTGTTTTTT
D: NA; V: TRBV4-1; size: once; J: TRBJ1-5; CDR3: CASSQEQGWNQPQHF; DNA: TGCGCCAGCAGCCAAGAGCAGGGATGGAATCAGCCCCAGCATTTT
D: TRBD1; V: TRBV15; size: NA; J: TRBJ2-7; CDR3: CATSREGTGASTSYEQYF; DNA: TGTGCCACCAGCAGAGAAGGGACAGGGGCCTCCACCTCCTACGAGCAGTACTTC
D: NA; V: TRBV6-2/TRBV6-3; size: few; J: TRBJ1-2; CDR3: CASSYSGHSVDGYTF; DNA: TGTGCCAGCAGTTACTCGGGACACTCTGTGGATGGCTACACCTTC
D: NA; V: TRBV24-1; size: many; J: TRBJ2-5; CDR3: CATSDIRTEETQYF; DNA: TGTGCCACCAGTGATATCCGGACAGAAGAGACCCAGTACTTC
D: NA; V: TRBV6-2/TRBV6-3; size: few; J: TRBJ2-7; CDR3: CASSYLGPYYEQSF; DNA: TGTGCCAGCAGTTACCTCGGACCCTACTACGAGCAGTCCTTC